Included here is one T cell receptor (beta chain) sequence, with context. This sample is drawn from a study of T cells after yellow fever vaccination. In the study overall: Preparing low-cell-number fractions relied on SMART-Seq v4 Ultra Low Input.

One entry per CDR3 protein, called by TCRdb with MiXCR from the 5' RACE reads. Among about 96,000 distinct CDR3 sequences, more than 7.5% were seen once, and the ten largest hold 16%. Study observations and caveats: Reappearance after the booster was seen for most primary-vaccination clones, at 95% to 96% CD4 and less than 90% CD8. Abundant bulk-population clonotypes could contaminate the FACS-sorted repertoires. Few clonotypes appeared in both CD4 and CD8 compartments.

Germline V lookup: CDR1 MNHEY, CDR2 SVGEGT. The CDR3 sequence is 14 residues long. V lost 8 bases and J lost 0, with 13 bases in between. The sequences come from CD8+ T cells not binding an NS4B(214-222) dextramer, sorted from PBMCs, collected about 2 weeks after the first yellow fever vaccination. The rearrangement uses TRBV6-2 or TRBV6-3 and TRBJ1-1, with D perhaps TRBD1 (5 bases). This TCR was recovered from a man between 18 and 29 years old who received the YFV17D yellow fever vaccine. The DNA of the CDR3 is TGTGCCAGCGGGACCCAGGACATGAACACTGAAGCTTTCTTT. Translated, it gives CASGTQDMNTEAFF.